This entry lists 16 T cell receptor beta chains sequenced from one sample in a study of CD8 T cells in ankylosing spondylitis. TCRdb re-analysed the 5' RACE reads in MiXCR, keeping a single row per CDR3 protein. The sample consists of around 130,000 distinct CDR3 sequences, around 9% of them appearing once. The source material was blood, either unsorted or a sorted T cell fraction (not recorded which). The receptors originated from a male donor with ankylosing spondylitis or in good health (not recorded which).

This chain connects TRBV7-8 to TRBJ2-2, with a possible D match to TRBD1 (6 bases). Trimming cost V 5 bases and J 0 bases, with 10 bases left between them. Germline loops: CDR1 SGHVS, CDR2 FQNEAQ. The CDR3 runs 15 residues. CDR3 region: CASSRGHSNTGELFF. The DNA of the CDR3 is TGTGCCAGCAGCCGGGGACACTCGAACACCGGGGAGCTGTTTTTT.

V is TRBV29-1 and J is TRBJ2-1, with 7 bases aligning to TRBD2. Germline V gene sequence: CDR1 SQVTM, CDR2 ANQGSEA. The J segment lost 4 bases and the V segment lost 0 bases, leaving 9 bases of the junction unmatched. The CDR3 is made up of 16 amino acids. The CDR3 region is CSVEDAAGIGYNEQFF. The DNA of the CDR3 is TGCAGCGTTGAAGACGCAGCGGGAATAGGGTACAATGAGCAGTTCTTC.

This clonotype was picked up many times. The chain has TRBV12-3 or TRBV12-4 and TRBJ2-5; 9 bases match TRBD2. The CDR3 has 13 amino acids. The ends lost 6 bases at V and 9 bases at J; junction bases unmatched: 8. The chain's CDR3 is CASRSLAGRAQYF. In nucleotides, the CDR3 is TGTGCCAGCAGAAGTCTAGCGGGGCGGGCCCAGTACTTC.

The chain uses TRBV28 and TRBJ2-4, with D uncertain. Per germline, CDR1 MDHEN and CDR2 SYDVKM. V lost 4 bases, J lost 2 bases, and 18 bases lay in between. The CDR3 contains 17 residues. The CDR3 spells CASSSSRNPSTKNIQYF. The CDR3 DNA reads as TGTGCCAGCAGTTCGTCCCGAAACCCGTCGACCAAAAACATTCAGTACTTC.

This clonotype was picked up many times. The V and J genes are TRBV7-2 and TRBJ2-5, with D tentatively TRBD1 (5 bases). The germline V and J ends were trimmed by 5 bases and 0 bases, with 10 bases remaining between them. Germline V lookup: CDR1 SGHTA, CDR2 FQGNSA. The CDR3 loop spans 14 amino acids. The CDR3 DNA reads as TGTGCCAGCAGCGCCAGGGTGTACCAAGAGACCCAGTACTTC. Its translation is CASSARVYQETQYF.

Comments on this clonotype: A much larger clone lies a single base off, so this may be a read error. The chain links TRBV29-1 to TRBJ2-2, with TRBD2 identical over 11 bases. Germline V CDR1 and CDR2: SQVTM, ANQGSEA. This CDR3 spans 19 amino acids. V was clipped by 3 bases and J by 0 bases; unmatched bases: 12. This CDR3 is CSVDTLGSGRASNTGELFF. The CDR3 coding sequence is TGCAGCGTTGATACCCTTGGTAGCGGGAGGGCCTCGAACACCGGGGAGCTGTTTTTT.

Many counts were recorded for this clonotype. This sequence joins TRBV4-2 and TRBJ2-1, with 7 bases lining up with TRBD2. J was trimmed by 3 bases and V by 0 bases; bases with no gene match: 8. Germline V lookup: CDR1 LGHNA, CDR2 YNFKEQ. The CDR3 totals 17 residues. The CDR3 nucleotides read TGTGCCAGCAGCCAAGATCTGGCGGGGGAAGACTACAATGAGCAGTTCTTC. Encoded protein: CASSQDLAGEDYNEQFF.

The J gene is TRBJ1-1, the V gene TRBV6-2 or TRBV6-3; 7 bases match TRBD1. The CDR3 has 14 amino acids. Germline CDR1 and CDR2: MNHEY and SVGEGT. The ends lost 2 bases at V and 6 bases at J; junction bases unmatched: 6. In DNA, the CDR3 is TGTGCCAGCAGTTACCCTGGGACAGTTTCTGAAGCTTTCTTT. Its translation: CASSYPGTVSEAFF.

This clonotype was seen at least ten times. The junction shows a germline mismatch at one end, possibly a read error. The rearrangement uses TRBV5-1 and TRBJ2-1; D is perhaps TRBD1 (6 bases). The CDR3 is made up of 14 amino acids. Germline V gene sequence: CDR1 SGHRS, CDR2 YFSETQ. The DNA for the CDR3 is TGCGCCAGCATCTTGTGGGACACAGACAATGAGCAGTTCTTC. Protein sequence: CASILWDTDNEQFF.

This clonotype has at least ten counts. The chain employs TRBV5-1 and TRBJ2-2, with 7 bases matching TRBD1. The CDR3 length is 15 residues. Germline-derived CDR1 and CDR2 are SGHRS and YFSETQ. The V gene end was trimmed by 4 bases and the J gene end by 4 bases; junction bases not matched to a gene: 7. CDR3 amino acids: CASSLPGQSTGELFF. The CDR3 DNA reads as TGCGCCAGCAGCCTTCCGGGACAGAGCACCGGGGAGCTGTTTTTT.

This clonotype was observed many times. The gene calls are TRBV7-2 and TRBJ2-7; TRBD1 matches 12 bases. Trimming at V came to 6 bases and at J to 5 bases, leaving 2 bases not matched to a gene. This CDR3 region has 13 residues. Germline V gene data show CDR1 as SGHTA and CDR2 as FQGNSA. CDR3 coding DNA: TGTGCCAGCAGGGGGACAGGGGGCCACGAGCAGTACTTC. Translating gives CASRGTGGHEQYF. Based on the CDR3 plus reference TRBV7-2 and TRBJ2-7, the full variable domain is GAGVSQSPSNKVTEKGKDVELRCDPISGHTALYWYRQSLGQGLEFLIYFQGNSAPDKSGLPSDRFSAERTGGSVSTLTIQRTQQEDSAVYLCASRGTGGHEQYFGPGTRLTVT.

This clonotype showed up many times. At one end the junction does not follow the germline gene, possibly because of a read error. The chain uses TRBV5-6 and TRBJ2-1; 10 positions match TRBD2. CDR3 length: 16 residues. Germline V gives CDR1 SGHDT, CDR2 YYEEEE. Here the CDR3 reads CASSLGLAGVSNEQFF. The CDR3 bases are TGTGCCAGCAGTTTGGGCCTAGCGGGAGTTTCCAATGAGCAGTTCTTC.

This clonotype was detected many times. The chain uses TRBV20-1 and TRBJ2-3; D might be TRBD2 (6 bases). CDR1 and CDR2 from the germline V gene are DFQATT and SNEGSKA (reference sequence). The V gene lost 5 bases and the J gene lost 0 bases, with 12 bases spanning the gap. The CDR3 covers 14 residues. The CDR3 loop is CSAPGLQSTDTQYF. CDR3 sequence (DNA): TGCAGTGCTCCCGGACTACAAAGCACAGATACGCAGTATTTT.

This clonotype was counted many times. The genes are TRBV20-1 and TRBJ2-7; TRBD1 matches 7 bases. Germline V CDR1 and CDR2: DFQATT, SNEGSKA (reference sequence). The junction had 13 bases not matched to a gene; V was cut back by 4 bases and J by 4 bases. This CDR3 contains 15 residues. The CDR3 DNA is TGCAGTGCTACCACATCACAGGGGCTGCTTTACGAGCAGTACTTC. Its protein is CSATTSQGLLYEQYF.

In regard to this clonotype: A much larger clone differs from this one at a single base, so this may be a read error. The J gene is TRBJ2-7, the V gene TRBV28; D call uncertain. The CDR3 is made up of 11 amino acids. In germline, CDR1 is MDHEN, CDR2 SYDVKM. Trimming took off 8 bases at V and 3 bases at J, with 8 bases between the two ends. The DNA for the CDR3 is TGTGCCAGCCGTGAGAGCTACGAGCAGTACTTC. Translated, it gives CASRESYEQYF.

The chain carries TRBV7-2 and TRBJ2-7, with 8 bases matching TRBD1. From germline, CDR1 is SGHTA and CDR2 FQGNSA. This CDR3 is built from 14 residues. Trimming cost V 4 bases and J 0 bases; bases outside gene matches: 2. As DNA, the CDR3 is TGTGCCAGCAGCTCGACAGGGGTCTCCTACGAGCAGTACTTC. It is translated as CASSSTGVSYEQYF.